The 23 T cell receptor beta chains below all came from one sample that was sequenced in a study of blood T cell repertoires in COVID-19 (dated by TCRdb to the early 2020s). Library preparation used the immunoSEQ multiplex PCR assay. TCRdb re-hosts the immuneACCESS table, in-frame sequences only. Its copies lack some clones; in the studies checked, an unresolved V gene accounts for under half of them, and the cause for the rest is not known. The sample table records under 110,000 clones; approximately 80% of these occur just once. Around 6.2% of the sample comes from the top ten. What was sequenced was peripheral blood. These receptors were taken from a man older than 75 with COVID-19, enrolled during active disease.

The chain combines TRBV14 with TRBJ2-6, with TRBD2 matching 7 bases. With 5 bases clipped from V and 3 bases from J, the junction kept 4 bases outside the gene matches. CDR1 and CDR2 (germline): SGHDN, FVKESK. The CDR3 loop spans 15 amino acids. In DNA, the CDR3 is TGTGCCAGCAGCTCGGGGGGTTATGGGGCCAACGTCCTGACTTTC. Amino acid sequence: CASSSGGYGANVLTF.

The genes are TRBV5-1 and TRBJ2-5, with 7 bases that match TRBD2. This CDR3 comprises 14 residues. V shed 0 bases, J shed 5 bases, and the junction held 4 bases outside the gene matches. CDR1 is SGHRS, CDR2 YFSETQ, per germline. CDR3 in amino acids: CASSLGREKETQYF. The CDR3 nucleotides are TGCGCCAGCAGCTTGGGGCGGGAGAAGGAGACCCAGTACTTC. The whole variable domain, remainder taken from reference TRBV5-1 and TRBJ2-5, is KAGVTQTPRYLIKTRGQQVTLSCSPISGHRSVSWYQQTPGQGLQFLFEYFSETQRNKGNFPGRFSGRQFSNSRSEMNVSTLELGDSALYLCASSLGREKETQYFGPGTRLLVL.

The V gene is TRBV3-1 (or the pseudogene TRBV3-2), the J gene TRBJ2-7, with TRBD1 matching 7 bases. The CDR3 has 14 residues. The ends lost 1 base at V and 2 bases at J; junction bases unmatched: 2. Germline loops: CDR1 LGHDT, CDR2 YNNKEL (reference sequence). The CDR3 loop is CASSQAQGAYEQYF. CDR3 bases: TGTGCCAGCAGCCAAGCGCAGGGGGCCTACGAGCAGTACTTC.

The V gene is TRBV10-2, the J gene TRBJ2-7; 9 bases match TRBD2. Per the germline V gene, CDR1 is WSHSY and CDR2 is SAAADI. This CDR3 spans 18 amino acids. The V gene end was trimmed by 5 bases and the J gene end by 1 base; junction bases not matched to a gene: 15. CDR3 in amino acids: CASSRTSAKNLGSYEQYF. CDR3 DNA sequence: TGCGCCAGCAGTCGGACTAGCGCAAAAAACTTAGGTTCCTACGAGCAGTACTTC.

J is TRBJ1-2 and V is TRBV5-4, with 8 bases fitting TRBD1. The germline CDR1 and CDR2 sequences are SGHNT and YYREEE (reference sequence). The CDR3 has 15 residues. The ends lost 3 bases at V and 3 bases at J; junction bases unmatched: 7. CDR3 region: CASSSKQGAYYGYTF. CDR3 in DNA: TGTGCCAGCAGCTCGAAGCAGGGGGCGTACTATGGCTACACCTTC.

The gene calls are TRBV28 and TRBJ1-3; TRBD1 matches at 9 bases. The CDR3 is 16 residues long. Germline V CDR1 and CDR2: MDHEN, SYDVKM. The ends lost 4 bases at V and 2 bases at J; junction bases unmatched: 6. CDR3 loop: CASSSPGQGTGNTIYF. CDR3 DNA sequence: TGTGCCAGCAGTTCGCCGGGACAGGGAACTGGAAACACCATATATTTT.

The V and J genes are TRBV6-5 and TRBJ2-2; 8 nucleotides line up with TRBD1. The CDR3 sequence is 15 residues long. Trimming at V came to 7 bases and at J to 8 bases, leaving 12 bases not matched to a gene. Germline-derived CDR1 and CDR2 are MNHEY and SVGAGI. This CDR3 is CASTLRTGTGGELFF. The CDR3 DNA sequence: TGTGCCAGCACCCTTCGGACAGGGACCGGAGGGGAGCTGTTTTTT.

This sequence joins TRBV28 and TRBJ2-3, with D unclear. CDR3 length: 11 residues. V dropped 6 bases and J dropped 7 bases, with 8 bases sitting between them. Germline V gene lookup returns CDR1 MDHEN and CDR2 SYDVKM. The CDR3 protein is CASSRAYTQYF. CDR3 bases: TGTGCCAGCAGCCGAGCGTATACGCAGTATTTT.

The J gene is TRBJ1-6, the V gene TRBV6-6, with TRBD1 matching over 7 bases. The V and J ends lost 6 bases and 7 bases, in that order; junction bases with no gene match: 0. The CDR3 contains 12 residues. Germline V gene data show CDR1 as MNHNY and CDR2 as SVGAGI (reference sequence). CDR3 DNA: TGTGCCAGCAGGGGACAGAATTCACCCCTCCACTTT. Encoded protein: CASRGQNSPLHF.

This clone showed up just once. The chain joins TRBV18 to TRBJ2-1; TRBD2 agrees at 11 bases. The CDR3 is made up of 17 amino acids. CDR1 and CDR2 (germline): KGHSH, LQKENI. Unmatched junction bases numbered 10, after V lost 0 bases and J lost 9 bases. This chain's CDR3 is CASSPPSSGRAVSEQFF. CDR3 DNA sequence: TGTGCCAGCTCACCACCGAGTAGCGGGAGGGCCGTCAGTGAGCAGTTCTTC. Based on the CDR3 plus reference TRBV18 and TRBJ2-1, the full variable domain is NAGVMQNPRHLVRRRGQEARLRCSPMKGHSHVYWYRQLPEEGLKFMVYLQKENIIDESGMPKERFSAEFPKEGPSILRIQQVVRGDSAAYFCASSPPSSGRAVSEQFFGPGTRLTVL.

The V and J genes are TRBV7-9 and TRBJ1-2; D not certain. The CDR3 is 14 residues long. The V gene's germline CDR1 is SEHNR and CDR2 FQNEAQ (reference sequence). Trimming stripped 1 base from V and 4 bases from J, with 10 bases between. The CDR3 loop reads CASSLGGQSYGYTF. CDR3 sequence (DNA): TGTGCCAGCAGCTTAGGTGGGCAGAGCTATGGCTACACCTTC.

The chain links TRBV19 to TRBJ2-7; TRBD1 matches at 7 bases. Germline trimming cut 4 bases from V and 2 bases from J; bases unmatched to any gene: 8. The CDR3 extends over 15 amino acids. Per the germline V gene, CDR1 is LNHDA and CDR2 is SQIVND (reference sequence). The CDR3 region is CASSTRPGQPYEQYF. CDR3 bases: TGTGCCAGTAGTACCCGACCGGGACAGCCCTACGAGCAGTACTTC. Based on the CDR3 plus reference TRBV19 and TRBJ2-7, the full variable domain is DGGITQSPKYLFRKEGQNVTLSCEQNLNHDAMYWYRQDPGQGLRLIYYSQIVNDFQKGDIAEGYSVSREKKESFPLTVTSAQKNPTAFYLCASSTRPGQPYEQYFGPGTRLTVT.

In DNA form, the CDR3 reads TGTGCCAGCAGTTCTCTAGCGGGACAGGAGTTCTTC. Protein: CASSSLAGQEFF. The genes are TRBV6-5 and TRBJ2-1, with a weak D call TRBD2 (9 bases). The CDR3 is made up of 12 amino acids. Germline CDR1 and CDR2: MNHEY and SVGAGI. V shed 4 bases and J shed 14 bases, with 15 bases lying between them.

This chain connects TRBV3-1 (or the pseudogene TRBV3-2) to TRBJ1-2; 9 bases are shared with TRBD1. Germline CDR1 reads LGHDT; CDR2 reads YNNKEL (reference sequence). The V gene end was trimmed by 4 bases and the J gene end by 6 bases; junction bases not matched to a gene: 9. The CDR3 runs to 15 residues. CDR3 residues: CASSLGTGKGDGYTF. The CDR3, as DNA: TGTGCCAGCAGCCTTGGGACAGGGAAAGGGGATGGCTACACCTTC.

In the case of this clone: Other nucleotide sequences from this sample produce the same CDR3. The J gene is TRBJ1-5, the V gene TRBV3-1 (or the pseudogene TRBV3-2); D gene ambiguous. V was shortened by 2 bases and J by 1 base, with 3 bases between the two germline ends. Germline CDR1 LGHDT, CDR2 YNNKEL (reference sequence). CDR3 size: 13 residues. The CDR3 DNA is TGTGCCAGCAGCCAACTGAGCAATCAGCCCCAGCATTTT. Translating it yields CASSQLSNQPQHF.

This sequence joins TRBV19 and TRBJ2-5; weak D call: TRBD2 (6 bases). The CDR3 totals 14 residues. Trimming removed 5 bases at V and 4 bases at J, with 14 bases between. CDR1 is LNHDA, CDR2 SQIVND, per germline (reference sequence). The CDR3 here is CASSRGDGGETQYF. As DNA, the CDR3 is TGTGCCAGTAGTCGTGGTGACGGGGGAGAGACCCAGTACTTC. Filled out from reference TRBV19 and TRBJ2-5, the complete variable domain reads DGGITQSPKYLFRKEGQNVTLSCEQNLNHDAMYWYRQDPGQGLRLIYYSQIVNDFQKGDIAEGYSVSREKKESFPLTVTSAQKNPTAFYLCASSRGDGGETQYFGPGTRLLVL.

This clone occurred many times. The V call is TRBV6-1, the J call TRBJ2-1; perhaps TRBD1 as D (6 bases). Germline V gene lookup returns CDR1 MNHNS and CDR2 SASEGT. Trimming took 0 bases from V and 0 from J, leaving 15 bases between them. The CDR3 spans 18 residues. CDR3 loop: CASSEAGLQGSSYNEQFF. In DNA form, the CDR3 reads TGTGCCAGCAGTGAAGCGGGGCTTCAGGGGAGCTCCTACAATGAGCAGTTCTTC.

CDR3 region: CASSGRTGGDYGYTF. CDR3 sequence (DNA): TGTGCCAGCAGCGGTCGGACAGGGGGCGACTATGGCTACACCTTC. The chain links TRBV3-1 (or the pseudogene TRBV3-2) to TRBJ1-2; TRBD1 matches at 11 bases. The ends lost 5 bases at V and 3 bases at J; junction bases unmatched: 5. Germline CDR1 LGHDT, CDR2 YNNKEL (reference sequence). The CDR3 has 15 amino acids.

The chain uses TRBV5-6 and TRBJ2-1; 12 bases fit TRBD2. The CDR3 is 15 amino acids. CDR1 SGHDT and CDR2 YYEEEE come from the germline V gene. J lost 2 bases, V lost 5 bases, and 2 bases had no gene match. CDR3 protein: CASSWTSGTYNEQFF. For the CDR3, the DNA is TGTGCCAGCAGTTGGACTAGCGGGACCTACAATGAGCAGTTCTTC. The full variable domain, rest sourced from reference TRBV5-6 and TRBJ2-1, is DAGVTQSPTHLIKTRGQQVTLRCSPKSGHDTVSWYQQALGQGPQFIFQYYEEEERQRGNFPDRFSGHQFPNYSSELNVNALLLGDSALYLCASSWTSGTYNEQFFGPGTRLTVL.

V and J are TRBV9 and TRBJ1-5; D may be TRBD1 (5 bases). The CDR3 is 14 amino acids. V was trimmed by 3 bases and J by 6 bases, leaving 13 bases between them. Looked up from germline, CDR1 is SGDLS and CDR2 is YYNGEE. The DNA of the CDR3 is TGTGCCAGCAGCGCGGGGGGGGTAACTCAGCCCCAGCATTTT. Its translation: CASSAGGVTQPQHF.

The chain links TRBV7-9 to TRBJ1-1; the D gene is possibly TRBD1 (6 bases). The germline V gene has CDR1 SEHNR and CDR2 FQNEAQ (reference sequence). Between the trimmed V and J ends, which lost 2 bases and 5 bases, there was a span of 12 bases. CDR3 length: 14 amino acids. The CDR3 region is CASSLTTGSTEAFF. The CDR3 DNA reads TGTGCCAGCAGCTTAACAACAGGGAGTACTGAAGCTTTCTTT.

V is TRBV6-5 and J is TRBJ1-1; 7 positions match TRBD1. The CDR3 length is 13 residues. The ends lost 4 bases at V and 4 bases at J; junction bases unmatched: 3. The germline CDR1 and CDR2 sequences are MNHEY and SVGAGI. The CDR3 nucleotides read TGTGCCAGCAGTTCGCAGGGGGGCACTGAAGCTTTCTTT. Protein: CASSSQGGTEAFF.

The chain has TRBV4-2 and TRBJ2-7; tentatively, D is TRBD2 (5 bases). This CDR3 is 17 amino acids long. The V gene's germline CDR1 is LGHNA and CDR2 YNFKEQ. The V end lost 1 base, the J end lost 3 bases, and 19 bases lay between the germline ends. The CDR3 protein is CASSQGVVTGMGYEQYF. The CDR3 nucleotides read TGTGCCAGCAGCCAAGGTGTAGTTACGGGAATGGGCTACGAGCAGTACTTC.